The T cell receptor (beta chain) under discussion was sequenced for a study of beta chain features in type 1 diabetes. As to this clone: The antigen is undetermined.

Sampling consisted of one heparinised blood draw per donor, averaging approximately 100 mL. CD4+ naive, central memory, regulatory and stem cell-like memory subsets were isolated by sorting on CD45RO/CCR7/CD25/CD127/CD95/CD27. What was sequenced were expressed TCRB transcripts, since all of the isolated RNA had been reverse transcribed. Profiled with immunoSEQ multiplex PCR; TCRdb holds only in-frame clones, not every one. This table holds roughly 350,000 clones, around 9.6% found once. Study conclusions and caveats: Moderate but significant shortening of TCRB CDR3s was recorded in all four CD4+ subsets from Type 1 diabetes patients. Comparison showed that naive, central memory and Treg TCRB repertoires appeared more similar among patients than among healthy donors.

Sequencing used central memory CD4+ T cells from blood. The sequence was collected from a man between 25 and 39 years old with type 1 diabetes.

Written as DNA, the CDR3 is TGTGCCAGCAGCGTACCTCTAGCGAGTAGCACAGATACGCAGTATTTT. This translates into CASSVPLASSTDTQYF. The chain combines TRBV9 with TRBJ2-3; the D gene is possibly TRBD2 (6 bases). V lost 1 base, J lost 0 bases, and 12 bases lay in between. This CDR3 has 16 amino acids. CDR1 and CDR2 (germline): SGDLS, YYNGEE.